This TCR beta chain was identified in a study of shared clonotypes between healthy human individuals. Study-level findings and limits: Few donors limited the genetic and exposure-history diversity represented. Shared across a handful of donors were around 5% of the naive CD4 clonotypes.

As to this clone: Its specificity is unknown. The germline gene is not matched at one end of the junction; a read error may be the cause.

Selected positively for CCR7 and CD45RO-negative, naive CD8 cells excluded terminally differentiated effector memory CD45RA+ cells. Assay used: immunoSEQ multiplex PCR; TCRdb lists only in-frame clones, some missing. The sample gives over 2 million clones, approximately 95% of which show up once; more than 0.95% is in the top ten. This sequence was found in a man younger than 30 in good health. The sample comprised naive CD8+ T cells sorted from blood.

CDR3 sequence reads: CASNRWTGSRVSGNTIYF. As DNA, the CDR3 is TGTGCTAGCAACCGGTGGACAGGGAGTAGGGTTTCGGGAAACACCATATATTTT. The chain carries TRBV7-7 and TRBJ1-3; 8 bases line up with TRBD1. The length of the CDR3 is 18 residues. Germline V gene data show CDR1 as SSHAT and CDR2 as FNYEAQ (reference sequence).